The 32 T cell receptor beta chains below come from one sample, sequenced in a study of blood T cell repertoires in COVID-19. Assay used: immunoSEQ multiplex PCR; TCRdb lists only in-frame clones, some missing. The table includes 100,000 or so clones, roughly 80% detected once. The specimen sequenced was peripheral blood. The receptors were sampled from a man in his 70s with active or convalescent COVID-19.

The gene calls are TRBV30 and TRBJ1-1; 7 bases fit TRBD1. CDR1 is GTSNPN and CDR2 is SVGIG in the germline V gene (reference sequence). There are 13 residues in the CDR3. V shed 5 bases and J 6 bases; nucleotides not matched to a gene: 9. This chain's CDR3 is CAWVRRGTAEAFF. The CDR3 region has the DNA TGTGCCTGGGTCCGCAGGGGGACCGCTGAAGCTTTCTTT.

This clone was picked up one time. V is TRBV7-2 and J is TRBJ2-2, with a tentative D call TRBD2 (5 bases). V lost 2 bases and J lost 4, with 14 bases in between. The germline CDR1 and CDR2 sequences are SGHTA and FQGNSA. This CDR3 has 16 residues. DNA for the CDR3: TGTGCCAGCAGCTTAATAGCGCGACAACCCACCGGGGAGCTGTTTTTT. This encodes CASSLIARQPTGELFF.

This clone was detected once. V and J are TRBV12-3 or TRBV12-4 and TRBJ2-1; D possibly corresponds to TRBD1 (5 bases). Trimming removed 3 bases from V and 12 bases from J, with 12 bases in between. CDR3 length: 12 amino acids. CDR3 in DNA: TGTGCCAGCAGTTTTCAGGGTCAGGGGCAGTTCTTC. This translates into CASSFQGQGQFF.

This chain uses TRBV5-6 with TRBJ1-2; possible D gene TRBD1, 5 bases. Germline CDR1 SGHDT, CDR2 YYEEEE. The CDR3 contains 14 residues. V lost 4 bases to trimming and J lost 3 bases, with 13 bases between them. For the CDR3, the DNA is TGTGCCAGCAGCCGACAGATGTGGGACTATGGCTACACCTTC. Amino acid sequence: CASSRQMWDYGYTF.

The V and J genes are TRBV19 and TRBJ2-3; 7 nucleotides line up with TRBD2. From germline, CDR1 is LNHDA and CDR2 SQIVND (reference sequence). Germline trimming cut 2 bases from V and 5 bases from J; bases unmatched to any gene: 1. The CDR3 runs 13 residues. CDR3 bases: TGTGCCAGTAGTATACGGGGGGAAGATACGCAGTATTTT. Translating gives CASSIRGEDTQYF.

The chain links TRBV30 to TRBJ2-5; TRBD2 matches 11 bases. Trimming removed 3 bases from V and 6 bases from J; junction bases left unmatched: 6. CDR1 GTSNPN and CDR2 SVGIG come from the germline V gene (reference sequence). The CDR3 covers 14 residues. For the CDR3, the DNA is TGTGCCTGGAGAGTAGCGGGGGGGGCAAAGACCCAGTACTTC. Protein product: CAWRVAGGAKTQYF.

The genes are TRBV30 and TRBJ1-3; D unresolved. The CDR3 is 14 amino acids. V gave up 1 base and J gave up 7 bases, with 14 bases separating them. Germline-derived CDR1 and CDR2 are GTSNPN and SVGIG (reference sequence). CDR3 in DNA: TGTGCCTGGAGTGGGACTTCATCAAGGAACACCATATATTTT. Translated: CAWSGTSSRNTIYF.

V gene TRBV30 combines with J gene TRBJ1-6; TRBD1 matches 9 bases. The CDR3 sequence is 14 residues long. V lost 5 bases and J lost 7; bases outside the gene matches: 6. The germline V gene has CDR1 GTSNPN and CDR2 SVGIG (reference sequence). The chain's CDR3 is CAWQRTGGNSPLHF. The CDR3 DNA is TGTGCCTGGCAAAGAACAGGGGGCAATTCACCCCTCCACTTT.

The chain has TRBV15 and TRBJ2-4; TRBD2 agrees at 7 bases. The CDR3 runs 15 residues. Per germline, CDR1 LNHNV and CDR2 YYDKDF (reference sequence). Trimming cost V 0 bases and J 8 bases; bases outside gene matches: 7. CDR3: CATSRDRGGGDIQYF. The CDR3 nucleotides are TGTGCCACCAGCAGAGATCGTGGGGGAGGGGACATTCAGTACTTC.

This clone was counted at least ten times. This chain connects TRBV13 to TRBJ1-1; 9 bases match TRBD1. J was trimmed by 8 bases and V by 1 base; bases with no gene match: 2. The germline V gene encodes CDR1 PRHDT and CDR2 FYEKMQ (reference sequence). The CDR3 has 13 amino acids. In nucleotides, the CDR3 is TGTGCCAGCAGCTTAGTGGGACAGGGAGAAGCTTTCTTT. Translated: CASSLVGQGEAFF.

This sequence joins TRBV7-6 and TRBJ2-1; no firm D call. Germline-derived CDR1 and CDR2 are SGHVS and FNYEAQ. CDR3 size: 15 residues. Trimming took off 1 base at V and 0 bases at J, with 7 bases between the two ends. The CDR3 bases are TGTGCCAGCAGCTTAGGTGCGTACTCCTACAATGAGCAGTTCTTC. Translating gives CASSLGAYSYNEQFF.

The V call is TRBV7-9, the J call TRBJ1-2, with 7 bases identical to TRBD1. Per germline, CDR1 SEHNR and CDR2 FQNEAQ (reference sequence). This CDR3 region has 14 residues. J lost 8 bases, V lost 7 bases, and 13 bases had no gene match. The CDR3 spells CASTPPTGYQGYTF. CDR3 sequence (DNA): TGTGCCAGCACCCCCCCGACAGGGTATCAGGGCTACACCTTC.

The chain carries TRBV5-1 and TRBJ1-3; D is possibly TRBD1 (5 bases). In germline, CDR1 is SGHRS, CDR2 YFSETQ. This CDR3 is built from 15 residues. V was trimmed by 1 base and J by 2 bases, leaving 10 bases between them. The CDR3 spells CASSLNQGPGNTIYF. Written as DNA, the CDR3 is TGCGCCAGCAGCTTGAATCAGGGCCCTGGAAACACCATATATTTT.

In nucleotides, the CDR3 is TGTGCCAGCTCACCCGAGACAGGGGAGGCCTATGGCTACACCTTC. This codes for CASSPETGEAYGYTF. This chain joins TRBV18 and TRBJ1-2, with TRBD1 matching over 8 bases. Germline V gene sequence: CDR1 KGHSH, CDR2 LQKENI. V dropped 3 bases and J dropped 4; count of bases not matched to a gene: 7. This CDR3 has 15 residues.

The chain recombines TRBV6-5 with TRBJ2-6; D remains ambiguous. V lost 8 bases, J lost 4 bases, and 9 bases lay in between. The CDR3 consists of 13 residues. CDR1 MNHEY and CDR2 SVGAGI come from the germline V gene. DNA for the CDR3: TGTGCCAGCTGCGAGCTCGGGGCCAACGTCCTGACTTTC. Its translation is CASCELGANVLTF.

The rearrangement links TRBV5-5 to TRBJ2-7; D call uncertain. The germline CDR1 and CDR2 sequences are SGHKS and YYEKEE (reference sequence). The CDR3 length is 16 residues. Deletions cut 0 bases from V and 0 bases from J, with 13 bases between. CDR3 residues: CASSLVGQVNSYEQYF. CDR3 coding DNA: TGTGCCAGCAGCTTGGTGGGCCAGGTGAACTCCTACGAGCAGTACTTC. The full variable domain, in which reference TRBV5-5 and TRBJ2-7 provide the parts outside the CDR3, is DAGVTQSPTHLIKTRGQQVTLRCSPISGHKSVSWYQQVLGQGPQFIFQYYEKEERGRGNFPDRFSARQFPNYSSELNVNALLLGDSALYLCASSLVGQVNSYEQYFGPGTRLTVT.

The CDR3 DNA reads TGTGCCAGCAGTCGGGGGTTCGAGCAGTACTTC. Its protein product is CASSRGFEQYF. This chain links TRBV27 with TRBJ2-7, with a possible D match to TRBD2 (6 bases). Germline CDR1 is MNHEY and CDR2 is SMNVEV (reference sequence). The CDR3 consists of 11 residues. Between the trimmed V and J ends, which lost 5 bases and 6 bases, there was a span of 8 bases.

For the CDR3, the DNA is TGTGCCAGTAGTATGGGGAACAGGGGGAAGAATCAGCCCCAGCATTTT. Amino acids: CASSMGNRGKNQPQHF. V usage is TRBV19 and J usage is TRBJ1-5, with 8 nucleotides matching TRBD1. Germline loops: CDR1 LNHDA, CDR2 SQIVND (reference sequence). The CDR3 runs 16 residues. The trim removed 3 bases at V and 4 bases at J, leaving 8 bases unmatched. The variable domain in full, with the rest retrieved from reference TRBV19 and TRBJ1-5, is DGGITQSPKYLFRKEGQNVTLSCEQNLNHDAMYWYRQDPGQGLRLIYYSQIVNDFQKGDIAEGYSVSREKKESFPLTVTSAQKNPTAFYLCASSMGNRGKNQPQHFGDGTRLSIL.

The genes are TRBV7-9 and TRBJ1-6; a weak D match, TRBD1 (5 bases). V was cut by 0 bases and J by 3 bases, with 6 bases left in between. Germline values: CDR1 SEHNR, CDR2 FQNEAQ (reference sequence). The CDR3 loop spans 15 amino acids. The CDR3 loop reads CASSLAGGYNSPLHF. The DNA for the CDR3 is TGTGCCAGCAGCTTAGCCGGGGGCTATAATTCACCCCTCCACTTT.

The V and J genes are TRBV11-2 and TRBJ2-3; D unresolved. Germline assignment: CDR1 SGHAT and CDR2 FQNNGV. The V end was cut by 1 base, the J end by 2 bases, with 4 bases between. This CDR3 spans 13 amino acids. As DNA, the CDR3 is TGTGCCAGCAGCTTAGCCTACACAGATACGCAGTATTTT. As protein: CASSLAYTDTQYF.

The V and J genes are TRBV14 and TRBJ2-3, with a tentative D call TRBD2 (5 bases). Germline assignment: CDR1 SGHDN and CDR2 FVKESK. The CDR3 contains 16 residues. Trimming took 0 bases from V and 7 from J, leaving 17 bases between them. The CDR3 DNA follows: TGTGCCAGCAGCCAAGAGGGGTTCGGGGTGGATAATACGCAGTATTTT. Amino acids: CASSQEGFGVDNTQYF.

The V and J genes are TRBV9 and TRBJ1-5, with 11 bases aligning to TRBD1. The germline CDR1 and CDR2 sequences are SGDLS and YYNGEE. The V and J ends lost 3 bases and 10 bases, in that order; junction bases with no gene match: 6. The CDR3 sequence is 14 residues long. The CDR3 DNA reads as TGTGCCAGCAGCGAGGGACAGGGGGATTCACCCCAGCATTTT. Its translation is CASSEGQGDSPQHF.

The genes are TRBV3-1 (or the pseudogene TRBV3-2) and TRBJ2-3; D is possibly TRBD2 (6 bases). The CDR3 is 15 residues long. Germline CDR1 LGHDT, CDR2 YNNKEL (reference sequence). V was shortened by 4 bases and J by 1 base, with 12 bases between the two germline ends. The CDR3 region is CASSPFTGGTDTQYF. CDR3 nucleotides: TGTGCCAGCAGCCCCTTCACGGGGGGCACAGATACGCAGTATTTT.

The chain links TRBV6-4 to TRBJ2-3, with D possibly being TRBD2 (6 bases). The CDR3 length is 14 residues. The germline V gene has CDR1 MRHNA and CDR2 SNTAGT. The V end was cut by 6 bases, the J end by 4 bases, with 14 bases between. CDR3 loop: CASRRDFGADTQYF. Here the CDR3 DNA reads TGTGCCAGCAGGCGGGACTTTGGGGCAGATACGCAGTATTTT.

The chain is built from TRBV29-1 and TRBJ1-2, with TRBD1 matching 8 bases. CDR1 and CDR2 (germline): SQVTM, ANQGSEA. The CDR3 sequence is 14 residues long. V gave up 0 bases and J gave up 4 bases; unmatched junction bases: 4. The CDR3 DNA is TGCAGCGTTGAAGAGGACAGGGCCGTCTATGGCTACACCTTC. This sequence encodes CSVEEDRAVYGYTF.

The chain carries TRBV21-1 and TRBJ1-2. TRBV21-1 is termed a pseudogene. The CDR3 has 15 residues. The CDR3 DNA is TGTGCCAGCAGCCCTTTGGGGGGGGGAAACTATGGCTACACCTTC. It encodes CASSPLGGGNYGYTF.

The chain couples TRBV4-1 to TRBJ2-7; D gene ambiguous. Germline CDR1 and CDR2: MGHRA and YSYEKL. V was clipped by 0 bases and J by 2 bases, with 2 bases between them. This CDR3 comprises 12 residues. In nucleotides, the CDR3 is TGCGCCAGCAGCCAAGACACCTACGAGCAGTACTTC. This translates into CASSQDTYEQYF.

V usage is TRBV20-1 and J usage is TRBJ1-5; TRBD1 agrees at 9 bases. J gave up 1 base and V 3 bases, and 1 base lay outside the gene matches. From germline, CDR1 is DFQATT and CDR2 SNEGSKA (reference sequence). The CDR3 sequence is 14 residues long. The chain's CDR3 is CSASGTGSNQPQHF. DNA of the CDR3: TGCAGTGCTAGTGGGACAGGGAGCAATCAGCCCCAGCATTTT.

This rearrangement joins TRBV30 to TRBJ2-7; 8 bases match TRBD1. The length of the CDR3 is 14 residues. Losses at the gene ends were 1 base for V and 5 bases for J; bases not matched to a gene: 7. Looked up from germline, CDR1 is GTSNPN and CDR2 is SVGIG (reference sequence). The CDR3 sequence is CAWSGADRAHEQYF. Written as DNA, the CDR3 is TGTGCCTGGAGTGGAGCGGACAGGGCCCACGAGCAGTACTTC. Looking up the rest from reference TRBV30 and TRBJ2-7 gives the full variable domain: SQTIHQWPATLVQPVGSPLSLECTVEGTSNPNLYWYRQAAGRGLQLLFYSVGIGQISSEVPQNLSASRPQDRQFILSSKKLLLSDSGFYLCAWSGADRAHEQYFGPGTRLTVT.

In the case of this clone: At one boundary the junction diverges from the germline segment, which might be a read error. The chain is built from TRBV12-3 or TRBV12-4 and TRBJ2-1; maybe TRBD1 (7 bases). The length of the CDR3 is 12 residues. This CDR3 reads CASSLSQGGQIF. Written as DNA, the CDR3 is TGTGCCAGCAGTTTATCCCAGGGGGGTCAAATCTTC.

This clone was picked up a small number of times. The chain links TRBV2 to TRBJ1-1; tentative D call: TRBD1 (5 bases). The V gene lost 4 bases and the J gene lost 1 base, with 7 bases spanning the gap. Germline V lookup: CDR1 SNHLY, CDR2 FYNNEI. CDR3 size: 13 residues. Here the CDR3 reads CASSADTNTEAFF. In DNA, the CDR3 is TGTGCCAGCAGTGCGGACACGAACACTGAAGCTTTCTTT. Variable domain in full (rest from reference TRBV2 and TRBJ1-1): EPEVTQTPSHQVTQMGQEVILRCVPISNHLYFYWYRQILGQKVEFLVSFYNNEISEKSEIFDDQFSVERPDGSNFTLKIRSTKLEDSAMYFCASSADTNTEAFFGQGTRLTVV.

The rearrangement links TRBV5-4 to TRBJ1-1, with unresolved D. CDR1 is SGHNT and CDR2 is YYREEE in the germline V gene (reference sequence). This CDR3 has 13 amino acids. Trimming shortened V by 2 bases and J by 11 bases, and 16 bases separated the two germline ends. The CDR3 region is CASSFGGGGYAFF. The CDR3, as DNA: TGTGCCAGCAGCTTCGGCGGCGGAGGGTATGCTTTCTTT.